The rows below give T cell receptor beta chains drawn from one sample of a study of blood T cell repertoires in COVID-19. Generated by immunoSEQ multiplex PCR, the TCRdb table keeps only in-frame clones and is missing some. The table includes 200,000 to 250,000 clones, 85% to 90% detected once. Sequencing input: PBMCs or T cells enriched from blood (not recorded which). The receptors come from a woman younger than 30 in a cohort exposed to, infected with or recovered from COVID-19 (not recorded which). Both conserved end residues are part of each CDR3. Each record gives: D gene, V gene, CDR3 protein. The D gene is left open where the match is weak.

D: -; V: TRBV27; CDR3: CASSLSSWGVSYNEQFF
D: -; V: TRBV6-5; CDR3: CASSIWERYEQYF
D: TRBD2; V: TRBV14; CDR3: CASSYIAGGETQYF
D: -; V: TRBV7-9; CDR3: CASSLAPGYGYTF
D: -; V: TRBV9; CDR3: CASSAGSVGTEAFF
D: -; V: TRBV9; CDR3: CASSTNEGYGDLFF
D: TRBD1; V: TRBV24-1; CDR3: CATSDLRQGPSNYGYTF
D: TRBD2; V: TRBV14; CDR3: CASSQTSVPSYEQYF
D: -; V: TRBV11-1; CDR3: CASSGGLSYNEQFF
D: -; V: TRBV6-5; CDR3: CATSGAYTGELFF
D: TRBD1; V: TRBV19; CDR3: CASSYRHGQGENQPQHF
D: -; V: TRBV19; CDR3: CASSPSPSGVGGEQFF
D: TRBD1; V: TRBV2; CDR3: CASGQGRNTIYF
D: -; V: TRBV12-5; CDR3: CASGLVRRNSNQPQHF
D: -; V: TRBV29-1; CDR3: CSVVEEGYEQFF
D: TRBD1; V: TRBV5-1; CDR3: CASSPEGQGPAFF
D: -; V: TRBV5-1; CDR3: CASSLAQTGRGGELFF
D: -; V: TRBV7-9; CDR3: CASSFGDHYGYTF